The 5 T cell receptor beta chains presented below share a single source sample, sequenced in a study of blood T cell repertoires in COVID-19. The repertoire was sequenced with immunoSEQ multiplex PCR; TCRdb's copy has only in-frame clones and lacks some. The table has roughly 140,000 clones, about four fifths seen once. The specimen sequenced was PBMCs or T cells enriched from blood (not recorded which). The receptors shown here come from a woman aged 45-65 years who had been exposed to COVID-19.

The chain has TRBV5-1 and TRBJ1-6, with TRBD1 identical over 10 bases. The J segment lost 9 bases and the V segment lost 1 base, leaving 1 base of the junction unmatched. The V gene's germline CDR1 is SGHRS and CDR2 YFSETQ. This CDR3 region has 14 residues. DNA of the CDR3: TGCGCCAGCAGCTTGAGGGACAGGGGTTCACCCCTCCACTTT. Its translation: CASSLRDRGSPLHF.

This chain joins TRBV29-1 and TRBJ2-7, with D unclear. The germline V and J ends were trimmed by 6 bases and 4 bases, with 10 bases remaining between them. From germline, CDR1 is SQVTM and CDR2 ANQGSEA. This CDR3 is built from 11 residues. The CDR3 loop reads CSVQASYEQYF. CDR3 sequence (DNA): TGCAGCGTCCAGGCCTCATACGAGCAGTACTTC.

This chain connects TRBV27 to TRBJ1-5, with unresolved D. In germline, CDR1 is MNHEY, CDR2 SMNVEV (reference sequence). V lost 6 bases, J lost 3 bases, and 12 bases lay in between. The CDR3 spans 14 residues. CDR3 sequence: CASRSRGLNQPQHF. The DNA of the CDR3 is TGTGCCAGCAGATCCCGAGGGCTCAATCAGCCCCAGCATTTT.

The chain combines TRBV13 with TRBJ2-1; TRBD2 matches at 11 bases. Trimming removed 5 bases from V and 7 bases from J; junction bases left unmatched: 10. The CDR3 has 16 amino acids. Per germline, CDR1 PRHDT and CDR2 FYEKMQ (reference sequence). CDR3 sequence (DNA): TGTGCCAGCAGCCCCGGACCGGGACTAGCGGTGAATGAGCAGTTCTTC. Protein product: CASSPGPGLAVNEQFF.

The chain joins TRBV7-8 to TRBJ1-5; TRBD1 aligns across 9 bases. From germline, CDR1 is SGHVS and CDR2 FQNEAQ. The CDR3 runs 16 residues. After removal of 5 bases from V and 4 bases from J, the junction contained 9 bases not matched to a gene. The CDR3 here is CASSKGTGRRNQPQHF. The CDR3 bases are TGTGCCAGCAGCAAAGGGACAGGGCGTAGGAATCAGCCCCAGCATTTT.